Following are 27 T cell receptor beta chains from one sample sequenced in a study of cytomegalovirus exposure and HLA in healthy donors. Data came from immunoSEQ multiplex PCR; TCRdb stores just in-frame clones and leaves some out. Of fewer than 250,000 clones in the sample, approximately 87% were seen once. The sample comprised PBMCs. These receptor sequences come from a man aged 18 to 29 in good health and CMV-seronegative.

J is TRBJ1-1 and V is TRBV28; 9 bases align to TRBD1. Trimming took 8 bases from V and 5 from J; bases not matched to a gene: 9. This CDR3 region has 14 residues. The germline gives CDR1 MDHEN, CDR2 SYDVKM. In DNA form, the CDR3 reads TGTGCCAGCCGGGACAGGGTTCTGGGGACTGAAGCTTTCTTT. Translated: CASRDRVLGTEAFF.

This clone occurred once. The chain couples TRBV28 to TRBJ2-1; D unclear. The CDR3 is 12 amino acids. Trimming stripped 4 bases from V and 8 bases from J, with 9 bases between. Germline CDR1 reads MDHEN; CDR2 reads SYDVKM. CDR3 sequence (DNA): TGTGCCAGCAGTTCTACCAATCATGAGCAGTTCTTC. Translating it yields CASSSTNHEQFF.

As regards this clone: The same CDR3 arises from other DNA sequences in this sample as well. This chain links TRBV5-1 with TRBJ1-1; no definite D call. The CDR3 is made up of 14 amino acids. Germline V lookup: CDR1 SGHRS, CDR2 YFSETQ. V was cut by 0 bases and J by 3 bases, with 9 bases left in between. As DNA, the CDR3 is TGCGCCAGCAGCTTGGCCGGAGGATACACTGAAGCTTTCTTT. Protein: CASSLAGGYTEAFF.

The gene calls are TRBV4-1 and TRBJ1-2; 8 bases are shared with TRBD1. J gave up 9 bases and V 4 bases, and 10 bases lay outside the gene matches. This CDR3 has 14 residues. Germline loops: CDR1 MGHRA, CDR2 YSYEKL. Here the CDR3 reads CASSLLTGAPSYTF. CDR3 sequence (DNA): TGCGCCAGCAGCCTACTGACAGGGGCGCCGAGCTACACCTTC.

This chain connects TRBV5-1 to TRBJ1-1, with D perhaps matching TRBD1 (5 bases). The CDR3 is 13 residues long. From germline, CDR1 is SGHRS and CDR2 YFSETQ. V was pared by 7 bases and J by 0 bases, with 10 bases between. The CDR3 reads CASGDSLNTEAFF. The CDR3, as DNA: TGCGCCAGCGGCGACAGTTTGAACACTGAAGCTTTCTTT.

V usage is TRBV7-8 and J usage is TRBJ1-4; no definite D call. CDR3 length: 16 residues. The germline V gene has CDR1 SGHVS and CDR2 FQNEAQ. V was cut by 10 bases and J by 0 bases, with 18 bases left in between. DNA for the CDR3: TGTGCCATCAAGCTACTGTCGATCACAACTAATGAAAAACTGTTTTTT. Translation: CAIKLLSITTNEKLFF. The full variable domain, its missing parts supplied by reference TRBV7-8 and TRBJ1-4, is GAGVSQSPRYKVAKRGQDVALRCDPISGHVSLFWYQQALGQGPEFLTYFQNEAQLDKSGLPSDRFFAERPEGSVSTLKIQRTQQEDSAVYLCAIKLLSITTNEKLFFGSGTQLSVL.

This clone was counted only a few times. The V call is TRBV2, the J call TRBJ1-5; D gene uncertain. Germline CDR1 SNHLY, CDR2 FYNNEI. This CDR3 is built from 13 residues. V was pared by 4 bases and J by 7 bases, with 11 bases between. The DNA of the CDR3 is TGTGCCAGCAGTGCGGGGTCGGGGCAGCCCCAGCATTTT. It encodes CASSAGSGQPQHF.

The CDR3, as DNA: TGTGCCAGCAGCCTCCCACCTACCTACGAGCAGTACTTC. Translating gives CASSLPPTYEQYF. The chain combines TRBV7-2 with TRBJ2-7; D is unresolved. Trimming took 5 bases from V and 2 from J, leaving 10 bases between them. This CDR3 spans 13 amino acids. The germline V gene encodes CDR1 SGHTA and CDR2 FQGNSA.

This chain uses TRBV5-5 with TRBJ1-2; 7 bases line up with TRBD1. The CDR3 sequence is 13 residues long. From germline, CDR1 is SGHKS and CDR2 YYEKEE (reference sequence). V lost 0 bases and J lost 8; bases outside the gene matches: 4. Here the CDR3 reads CASSLAHRGGYTF. The DNA of the CDR3 is TGTGCCAGCAGCTTGGCCCACAGGGGAGGCTACACCTTC. Full variable domain (remainder filled in from reference TRBV5-5 and TRBJ1-2): DAGVTQSPTHLIKTRGQQVTLRCSPISGHKSVSWYQQVLGQGPQFIFQYYEKEERGRGNFPDRFSARQFPNYSSELNVNALLLGDSALYLCASSLAHRGGYTFGSGTRLTVV.

The rearrangement joins TRBV29-1 to TRBJ2-7, with D possibly TRBD1 on 6 matching bases. The CDR3 runs 13 residues. V dropped 8 bases and J dropped 1 base, with 15 bases sitting between them. CDR1 is SQVTM, CDR2 ANQGSEA, per germline. CDR3 loop: CSPGTPRSYEQYF. CDR3 DNA: TGCAGCCCCGGGACACCGAGATCCTACGAGCAGTACTTC.

This chain connects TRBV10-3 to TRBJ1-1; D is uncertain. V was pared by 4 bases and J by 0 bases, with 9 bases between. Germline CDR1 is ENHRY and CDR2 is SYGVKD. This CDR3 spans 14 amino acids. The CDR3 DNA sequence: TGTGCCATCAGTGTGGACGGGATGAACACTGAAGCTTTCTTT. Its translation: CAISVDGMNTEAFF.

The chain carries TRBV5-1 and TRBJ2-3; 7 nucleotides line up with TRBD1. The CDR3 loop spans 14 amino acids. Germline V lookup: CDR1 SGHRS, CDR2 YFSETQ. V gave up 2 bases and J gave up 2 bases; unmatched junction bases: 2. The CDR3: CASSFTGATDTQYF. The CDR3 DNA is TGCGCCAGCAGCTTTACAGGGGCCACAGATACGCAGTATTTT.

This clone was observed a single time. The chain combines TRBV5-1 with TRBJ2-1, with unresolved D. This CDR3 has 16 amino acids. Germline CDR1 is SGHRS and CDR2 is YFSETQ. Trimming removed 0 bases from V and 6 bases from J, with 16 bases in between. The CDR3 bases are TGCGCCAGCAGCTTGGCCGAGCGATTGGGTGGCAATGAGCAGTTCTTC. It encodes CASSLAERLGGNEQFF.

The chain combines TRBV6-5 with TRBJ2-7; the match to TRBD1 covers 8 bases. CDR3 length equals 14 residues. The trim removed 8 bases at V and 3 bases at J, leaving 9 bases unmatched. In germline, CDR1 is MNHEY, CDR2 SVGAGI. CDR3: CASAPDRGYYEQYF. For the CDR3, the DNA is TGTGCCAGCGCACCAGACAGGGGTTACTACGAGCAGTACTTC.

The chain recombines TRBV4-3 with TRBJ2-6, with D possibly being TRBD2 (6 bases). The CDR3 loop spans 17 amino acids. In germline, CDR1 is LGHNA, CDR2 YSLEER. The V gene lost 1 base and the J gene lost 2 bases, with 12 bases spanning the gap. This CDR3 is CASSQGGGETGANVLTF. As DNA, the CDR3 is TGCGCCAGCAGCCAAGGGGGCGGGGAGACTGGGGCCAACGTCCTGACTTTC.

V usage is TRBV5-1 and J usage is TRBJ2-7; tentatively, D is TRBD1 (6 bases). The CDR3 covers 18 residues. Trimming took 0 bases from V and 5 from J, leaving 24 bases between them. Per the germline V gene, CDR1 is SGHRS and CDR2 is YFSETQ. CDR3 bases: TGCGCCAGCAGCTTGGTACCTCCAATGACAGGACGTCCCGACGAGCAGTACTTC. This encodes CASSLVPPMTGRPDEQYF.

This clone was detected a few times. The chain links TRBV6-5 to TRBJ1-1; D not resolved. With 4 bases removed from V and 12 bases from J, the gap between germline ends came to 18 bases. Germline values: CDR1 MNHEY, CDR2 SVGAGI. CDR3 length: 13 amino acids. This CDR3 is CASSSRPREMPFF. CDR3 coding DNA: TGTGCCAGCAGTTCGCGACCGAGGGAAATGCCTTTCTTT.

The chain links TRBV7-2 to TRBJ2-3, with D perhaps matching TRBD1 (5 bases). Trimming removed 5 bases at V and 2 bases at J, with 14 bases between. The germline V gene encodes CDR1 SGHTA and CDR2 FQGNSA. This CDR3 is built from 15 residues. CDR3 nucleotide sequence: TGTGCCAGCAGCCCTCGCGACAGACTCACAGATACGCAGTATTTT. Its translation is CASSPRDRLTDTQYF.

V and J are TRBV7-6 and TRBJ2-7; TRBD1 might be the D (6 bases). CDR1 is SGHVS and CDR2 is FNYEAQ in the germline V gene. The CDR3 runs 13 residues. V dropped 6 bases and J dropped 6 bases, with 15 bases sitting between them. In DNA form, the CDR3 reads TGTGCCAGCAGTCAGGGGACCGAACGCGAGCAGTACTTC. Encoded protein: CASSQGTEREQYF. Full variable domain (remainder filled in from reference TRBV7-6 and TRBJ2-7): GAGVSQSPRYKVTKRGQDVALRCDPISGHVSLYWYRQALGQGPEFLTYFNYEAQQDKSGLPNDRFSAERPEGSISTLTIQRTEQRDSAMYRCASSQGTEREQYFGPGTRLTVT.

This clone came up once. The chain couples TRBV19 to TRBJ1-5, with D perhaps matching TRBD1 (6 bases). The V gene lost 7 bases and the J gene lost 5 bases, with 15 bases spanning the gap. The CDR3 spans 14 residues. Germline V CDR1 and CDR2: LNHDA, SQIVND (reference sequence). CDR3 DNA sequence: TGTGCCAGTACCCCGGACAGCCCCGATCAGCCCCAGCATTTT. It specifies CASTPDSPDQPQHF. Looking up the rest from reference TRBV19 and TRBJ1-5 gives the full variable domain: DGGITQSPKYLFRKEGQNVTLSCEQNLNHDAMYWYRQDPGQGLRLIYYSQIVNDFQKGDIAEGYSVSREKKESFPLTVTSAQKNPTAFYLCASTPDSPDQPQHFGDGTRLSIL.

The table lists this clone with a few counts. The genes are TRBV7-6 and TRBJ1-6; D remains ambiguous. V was pared by 1 base and J by 6 bases, with 10 bases between. The CDR3 consists of 15 residues. Germline loops: CDR1 SGHVS, CDR2 FNYEAQ. CDR3 nucleotide sequence: TGTGCCAGCAGCTTAGGGCGAGAGGGTAATTCACCCCTCCACTTT. Translating it yields CASSLGREGNSPLHF.

This clone came up once. This rearrangement joins TRBV7-9 to TRBJ2-5, with 9 bases aligning to TRBD1. CDR3 size: 17 residues. Per germline, CDR1 SEHNR and CDR2 FQNEAQ (reference sequence). Losses at the gene ends were 3 bases for V and 2 bases for J; bases not matched to a gene: 10. The CDR3 DNA sequence: TGTGCCAGCAGCTTTCCTGGAGGGACAGGGAGGCAAGAGACCCAGTACTTC. Amino acids: CASSFPGGTGRQETQYF.

This clone was seen a handful of times. V gene TRBV5-5 combines with J gene TRBJ1-2; 11 positions agree with TRBD1. The length of the CDR3 is 14 residues. Losses at the gene ends were 3 bases for V and 8 bases for J; bases not matched to a gene: 6. CDR1 and CDR2 from the germline V gene are SGHKS and YYEKEE (reference sequence). The CDR3 coding sequence is TGTGCCAGCAGCTATGGACAGGGGGCGTGGGGCTACACCTTC. Protein product: CASSYGQGAWGYTF.

The CDR3 sequence: CASRTDRVKLFF. CDR3 in DNA: TGTGCCAGCAGGACCGACAGGGTCAAGCTGTTTTTT. This chain uses TRBV28 with TRBJ2-2; TRBD1 aligns across 7 bases. The CDR3 is 12 residues long. CDR1 and CDR2 (germline): MDHEN, SYDVKM. V shed 6 bases and J 12 bases; nucleotides not matched to a gene: 7.

CDR3 loop: CASSPTYSGATYEQYF. For the CDR3, the DNA is TGTGCCAGCAGCCCCACCTATAGCGGGGCCACCTACGAGCAGTACTTC. The chain combines TRBV9 with TRBJ2-7, with 8 bases lining up with TRBD2. The CDR3 has 16 amino acids. V gave up 4 bases and J gave up 2 bases; unmatched junction bases: 11. Per the germline V gene, CDR1 is SGDLS and CDR2 is YYNGEE.

This chain uses TRBV5-1 with TRBJ2-7, with 7 bases aligning to TRBD1. There are 13 residues in the CDR3. V shed 8 bases, J shed 3 bases, and the junction held 8 bases outside the gene matches. Germline loops: CDR1 SGHRS, CDR2 YFSETQ. The CDR3 region is CASRRDSIYEQYF. The CDR3 DNA reads TGCGCCAGTAGACGGGACAGCATCTACGAGCAGTACTTC.

The rearrangement uses TRBV28 and TRBJ2-7; tentative D call: TRBD2 (5 bases). The V and J ends lost 3 bases and 2 bases respectively, with 8 bases between them. The germline V gene encodes CDR1 MDHEN and CDR2 SYDVKM. This CDR3 comprises 13 residues. Here the CDR3 reads CASSLGGPYEQYF. DNA of the CDR3: TGTGCCAGCAGTTTGGGCGGGCCCTACGAGCAGTACTTC.